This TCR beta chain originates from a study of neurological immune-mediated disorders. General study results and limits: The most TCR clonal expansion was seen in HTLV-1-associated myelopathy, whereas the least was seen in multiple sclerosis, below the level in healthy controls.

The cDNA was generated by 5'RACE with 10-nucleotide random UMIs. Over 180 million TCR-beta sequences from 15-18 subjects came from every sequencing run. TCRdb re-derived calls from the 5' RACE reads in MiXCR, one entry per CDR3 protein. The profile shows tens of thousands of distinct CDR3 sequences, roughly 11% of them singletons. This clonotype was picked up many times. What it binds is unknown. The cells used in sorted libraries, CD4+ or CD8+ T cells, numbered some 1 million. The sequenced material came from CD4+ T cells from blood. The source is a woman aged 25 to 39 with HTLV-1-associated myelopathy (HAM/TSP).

The CDR3, as DNA: TGTGCCAGCAGCCAAGGGGGGACAGTCCCGGGCGAGCAGTACTTC. This sequence encodes CASSQGGTVPGEQYF. J is TRBJ2-7 and V is TRBV3-1, with TRBD1 identical over 7 bases. The CDR3 is 15 residues long. Germline CDR1 and CDR2: LGHDT and YNNKEL (reference sequence). Trimming cost V 1 base and J 6 bases; bases outside gene matches: 9.